The 20 T cell receptor beta chains reported below all come from one sample, sequenced in a study of Ad26.COV2.S vaccination and SARS-CoV-2 variants. TCRdb keeps only in-frame clones here, not all; method: immunoSEQ multiplex PCR. The table lists fewer than 900,000 clones, about 89% of them singletons. The treatment: roughly 19 received Ad26.COV2.S at low or high dose, single or two shots; 5 received placebo; per-sample allocation not given. Sampling was performed 63 days after the first vaccine or placebo injection. Sequenced here: peripheral blood, sampled in a trial of Ad26.COV2.S vaccine versus placebo. Receptors originate from a person aged 18 to 59 who received the Ad26.COV2.S COVID-19 vaccine or a placebo.

The chain couples TRBV5-1 to TRBJ1-4, with D possibly TRBD1 on 5 matching bases. The length of the CDR3 is 15 residues. V lost 4 bases, J lost 7 bases, and 17 bases lay in between. Germline CDR1 SGHRS, CDR2 YFSETQ. The CDR3 region is CASSPGGGRGEKLFF. CDR3 coding DNA: TGCGCCAGCAGCCCTGGTGGGGGTCGGGGTGAAAAACTGTTTTTT.

The rearrangement joins TRBV5-1 to TRBJ2-2; D possibly uses TRBD1 or TRBD2 (6 bases each). Trimming shortened V by 0 bases and J by 3 bases, and 12 bases separated the two germline ends. Germline V gene sequence: CDR1 SGHRS, CDR2 YFSETQ. The CDR3 contains 16 residues. CDR3: CASSLANRGDTGELFF. CDR3 in DNA: TGCGCCAGCAGCTTGGCCAATAGGGGGGACACCGGGGAGCTGTTTTTT. The full variable domain, its missing parts supplied by reference TRBV5-1 and TRBJ2-2, is KAGVTQTPRYLIKTRGQQVTLSCSPISGHRSVSWYQQTPGQGLQFLFEYFSETQRNKGNFPGRFSGRQFSNSRSEMNVSTLELGDSALYLCASSLANRGDTGELFFGEGSRLTVL.

V usage is TRBV19 and J usage is TRBJ1-3, with 7 bases matching TRBD1. After removal of 5 bases from V and 0 bases from J, the junction contained 4 bases not matched to a gene. Germline-derived CDR1 and CDR2 are LNHDA and SQIVND (reference sequence). CDR3 length: 15 residues. The CDR3 loop is CASSPRQGSGNTIYF. CDR3 in DNA: TGTGCCAGTAGTCCACGACAGGGCTCTGGAAACACCATATATTTT.

The chain employs TRBV5-1 and TRBJ1-5, with TRBD1 matching over 9 bases. The trim removed 0 bases at V and 13 bases at J, leaving 8 bases unmatched. The germline V gene encodes CDR1 SGHRS and CDR2 YFSETQ. The CDR3 runs to 14 residues. The CDR3, as DNA: TGCGCCAGCAGCTTGGGAGACAGGGGGTCAATACAGCATTTT. Translating it yields CASSLGDRGSIQHF.

The CDR3 loop reads CASSQGPGLYEQYF. The CDR3 DNA sequence: TGCGCCAGCAGCCAGGGCCCCGGATTATACGAGCAGTACTTC. The chain has TRBV4-3 and TRBJ2-7; unclear D gene. V was trimmed by 3 bases and J by 4 bases, leaving 13 bases between them. CDR1 and CDR2 from the germline V gene are LGHNA and YSLEER. The CDR3 consists of 14 residues.

A single count supports this clone. This rearrangement joins TRBV7-9 to TRBJ1-1; D is undetermined. Germline CDR1 and CDR2: SEHNR and FQNEAQ (reference sequence). CDR3 length: 15 residues. Trimming removed 2 bases from V and 0 bases from J, with 10 bases in between. CDR3 DNA sequence: TGTGCCAGCAGCTTAATCAGGTTCTTGAACACTGAAGCTTTCTTT. It is translated as CASSLIRFLNTEAFF.

This clone has just one count. The chain joins TRBV9 to TRBJ2-1; 7 bases are shared with TRBD2. Per germline, CDR1 SGDLS and CDR2 YYNGEE. J was trimmed by 5 bases and V by 3 bases; bases with no gene match: 8. The CDR3 is made up of 15 amino acids. CDR3 sequence (DNA): TGTGCCAGCAGCGCCCTGTGGGGGGGTAACAATGAGCAGTTCTTC. It translates to CASSALWGGNNEQFF. The full variable domain, completed using reference TRBV9 and TRBJ2-1, is DSGVTQTPKHLITATGQRVTLRCSPRSGDLSVYWYQQSLDQGLQFLIQYYNGEERAKGNILERFSAQQFPDLHSELNLSSLELGDSALYFCASSALWGGNNEQFFGPGTRLTVL.

V gene TRBV18 combines with J gene TRBJ2-1, with 8 nucleotides matching TRBD2. Germline values: CDR1 KGHSH, CDR2 LQKENI. This CDR3 region has 15 residues. With 2 bases clipped from V and 6 bases from J, the junction kept 6 bases outside the gene matches. CDR3 in amino acids: CASSPNGLAGNEQFF. CDR3 in DNA: TGTGCCAGCTCACCAAACGGACTAGCTGGCAATGAGCAGTTCTTC.

This clone was observed a few times. V and J are TRBV9 and TRBJ2-7; D is perhaps TRBD1 (6 bases). The V and J ends lost 0 bases and 5 bases respectively, with 18 bases between them. The CDR3 extends over 16 amino acids. CDR1 is SGDLS and CDR2 is YYNGEE in the germline V gene. CDR3: CASSVGLGQGLDEQYF. CDR3 coding DNA: TGTGCCAGCAGCGTAGGGTTGGGGCAGGGGTTAGACGAGCAGTACTTC. Drawing the rest from reference TRBV9 and TRBJ2-7, the complete variable domain is DSGVTQTPKHLITATGQRVTLRCSPRSGDLSVYWYQQSLDQGLQFLIQYYNGEERAKGNILERFSAQQFPDLHSELNLSSLELGDSALYFCASSVGLGQGLDEQYFGPGTRLTVT.

This chain joins TRBV19 and TRBJ2-7; 12 positions agree with TRBD2. The CDR3 runs to 14 residues. Losses at the gene ends were 6 bases for V and 9 bases for J; bases not matched to a gene: 9. CDR1 is LNHDA and CDR2 is SQIVND in the germline V gene (reference sequence). The CDR3 loop is CASSRLAGDTRQYF. CDR3 bases: TGTGCCAGTAGCAGACTAGCGGGAGACACCCGGCAGTACTTC.

In its sample, this clone was seen a few times. The rearrangement links TRBV7-6 to TRBJ1-3, with TRBD1 matching over 8 bases. Germline V CDR1 and CDR2: SGHVS, FNYEAQ. There are 18 residues in the CDR3. V lost 2 bases to trimming and J lost 0 bases; unmatched junction nucleotides: 9. The CDR3, as DNA: TGTGCCAGCAGCTTACGCCCTATTGACAGGGGCTCTGGAAACACCATATATTTT. This encodes CASSLRPIDRGSGNTIYF.

The CDR3 loop is CAWSTGGREQYF. CDR3 coding DNA: TGTGCCTGGAGTACTGGGGGGCGAGAGCAGTACTTC. The chain joins TRBV30 to TRBJ2-7; D might be TRBD1 or TRBD2, each matching 6 bases. In germline, CDR1 is GTSNPN, CDR2 SVGIG (reference sequence). The CDR3 is 12 residues long. Trimming left V 2 bases short and J 7 bases short, with 12 bases between.

The genes are TRBV6-1 and TRBJ2-6, with 9 bases matching TRBD1. J gave up 0 bases and V 4 bases, and 10 bases lay outside the gene matches. The germline gives CDR1 MNHNS, CDR2 SASEGT. The CDR3 totals 19 residues. The CDR3, as DNA: TGTGCCAGCAGTGGCTGGCCGGGACAGGGAACCTCTGGGGCCAACGTCCTGACTTTC. This gives the protein CASSGWPGQGTSGANVLTF.

The J gene is TRBJ2-7, the V gene TRBV30, with 7 bases matching TRBD2. From germline, CDR1 is GTSNPN and CDR2 SVGIG (reference sequence). The CDR3 contains 14 residues. V shed 1 base, J shed 2 bases, and the junction held 5 bases outside the gene matches. Here the CDR3 reads CAWSGGLSTYEQYF. CDR3 sequence (DNA): TGTGCCTGGAGTGGGGGACTATCTACCTACGAGCAGTACTTC.

This sequence joins TRBV29-1 and TRBJ2-1, with 10 nucleotides matching TRBD2. This CDR3 region has 14 residues. The V gene end was trimmed by 4 bases and the J gene end by 10 bases; junction bases not matched to a gene: 10. Germline CDR1 is SQVTM and CDR2 is ANQGSEA. The DNA of the CDR3 is TGCAGCGTTGGTCGAGCGGGAGGGCCGGGGGAGCAGTTCTTC. It yields the protein CSVGRAGGPGEQFF.

The table lists this clone with a count of one. The chain has TRBV5-6 and TRBJ2-2; D remains ambiguous. Between the trimmed V and J ends, which lost 4 bases and 0 bases, there was a span of 10 bases. Germline V gene data show CDR1 as SGHDT and CDR2 as YYEEEE. This CDR3 region has 15 residues. CDR3 region: CASSQIGTNTGELFF. CDR3 nucleotides: TGTGCCAGCAGCCAGATAGGAACGAACACCGGGGAGCTGTTTTTT. Full variable domain (outside the CDR3, taken from reference TRBV5-6 and TRBJ2-2): DAGVTQSPTHLIKTRGQQVTLRCSPKSGHDTVSWYQQALGQGPQFIFQYYEEEERQRGNFPDRFSGHQFPNYSSELNVNALLLGDSALYLCASSQIGTNTGELFFGEGSRLTVL.

The gene calls are TRBV7-2 and TRBJ2-7; 8 positions match TRBD2. J gave up 4 bases and V 5 bases, and 10 bases lay outside the gene matches. This CDR3 has 15 residues. CDR1 is SGHTA and CDR2 is FQGNSA in the germline V gene. CDR3 residues: CASSLSGGETYEQYF. The CDR3 DNA is TGTGCCAGCAGCCTCTCCGGGGGGGAGACTTACGAGCAGTACTTC.

The chain joins TRBV6-1 to TRBJ1-6, with a weak D call TRBD1 (5 bases). The CDR3 sequence is 15 residues long. The V end lost 0 bases, the J end lost 8 bases, and 11 bases lay between the germline ends. Germline-derived CDR1 and CDR2 are MNHNS and SASEGT. Written as DNA, the CDR3 is TGTGCCAGCAGTGAAGCCGGGGCTCAGGATTCACCCCTCCACTTT. It codes for CASSEAGAQDSPLHF.

The V and J genes are TRBV5-1 and TRBJ2-1, with 10 bases aligning to TRBD2. CDR3 length: 15 amino acids. V was pared by 0 bases and J by 4 bases, with 1 base of the junction left unmatched. Germline lookup yields CDR1 SGHRS and CDR2 YFSETQ. For the CDR3, the DNA is TGCGCCAGCAGCTTGGATAGCGGGAGGTACAATGAGCAGTTCTTC. This encodes CASSLDSGRYNEQFF. Complete variable domain (other parts from reference TRBV5-1 and TRBJ2-1): KAGVTQTPRYLIKTRGQQVTLSCSPISGHRSVSWYQQTPGQGLQFLFEYFSETQRNKGNFPGRFSGRQFSNSRSEMNVSTLELGDSALYLCASSLDSGRYNEQFFGPGTRLTVL.

The V gene is TRBV25-1, the J gene TRBJ1-5; 9 nucleotides line up with TRBD1. The CDR3 has 16 amino acids. The V gene's germline CDR1 is MGHDK and CDR2 SYGVNS. The V segment lost 3 bases and the J segment 3 bases; nucleotides outside the gene matches: 6. CDR3 coding DNA: TGTGCCAGCAGTGACTCGGACAGGGGATCCAATCAGCCCCAGCATTTT. Translation: CASSDSDRGSNQPQHF.